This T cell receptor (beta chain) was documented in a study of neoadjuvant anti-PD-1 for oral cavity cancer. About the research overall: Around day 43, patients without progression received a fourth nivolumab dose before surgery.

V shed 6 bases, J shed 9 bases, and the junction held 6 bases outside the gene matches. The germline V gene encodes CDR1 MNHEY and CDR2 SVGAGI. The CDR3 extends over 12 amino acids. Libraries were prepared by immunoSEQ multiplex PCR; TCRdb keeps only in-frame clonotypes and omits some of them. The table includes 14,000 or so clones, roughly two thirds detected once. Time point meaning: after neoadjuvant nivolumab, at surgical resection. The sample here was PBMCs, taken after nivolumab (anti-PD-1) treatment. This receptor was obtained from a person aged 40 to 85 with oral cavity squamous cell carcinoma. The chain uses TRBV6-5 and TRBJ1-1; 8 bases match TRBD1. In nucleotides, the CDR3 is TGTGCCAGCAGCCCTCGACAGGGGAAAGCTTTCTTT. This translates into CASSPRQGKAFF.